This T cell receptor beta chain was found in a study of blood T cell repertoires in COVID-19. Data came from immunoSEQ multiplex PCR; TCRdb stores just in-frame clones and leaves some out. The sample holds about 140,000 clones, more than 65% seen once. The trim removed 2 bases at V and 4 bases at J, leaving 5 bases unmatched. CDR3 length: 15 amino acids. Germline values: CDR1 SGDLS, CDR2 YYNGEE. This TCR was recovered from a woman aged 55 to 70 with acute or convalescent COVID-19. The chain is built from TRBV9 and TRBJ2-7, with 11 bases fitting TRBD2. Sequenced sample: peripheral blood. CDR3 DNA sequence: TGTGCCAGCAGCGTCACTAGCGGGAGTACGTACGAGCAGTACTTC. Its protein is CASSVTSGSTYEQYF.